The following is a TCR beta chain sequence with its context. Its antigen is currently not known. Base-call qualities are not available, and no considerably larger clone is one nucleotide away. This sample stems from a study of T-cell reconstitution after alpha-beta-depleted transplantation in children (dated by TCRdb to 2016 to 2017). A note on the overall study: Using TCR repertoire profiling, the study quantitatively followed how T-cell immune reconstitution unfolded in children after TCRalphabeta/CD19-depleted allogeneic hematopoietic cell transplantation. The full study reports these points: The frequencies of hyperexpanded clones fell over the following months, and after one year, T-cell counts and TCRbeta diversity were mostly attributed to newly produced T cells. In some patients, high TCRbeta diversity at day 60 was attributed to recipient T cells and intrathymic progenitors that had survived conditioning. The apparently early alphabetaT-cell count recovery about two months after transplant was reportedly dependent on only several hundred rapidly expanded clones derived from non-depleted graft cells.

Taken with the paper, the label for treatment or condition translates to: allogeneic hematopoietic cell transplantation with graft depleted of TCRalphabeta T cells and CD19 B cells. Transplant recipients were children who received TCRalphabeta/CD19-depleted allogeneic hematopoietic cell grafts. Libraries came from PCR. The instrument was an Illumina HiSeq 2500. TCR library preparation used molecular barcoding, with unique molecular identifiers applied to normalize quantification of the TCRbeta repertoire. TCRdb passed the public sequencing reads through fastp at Q25 and MiXCR, retaining productive beta sequences. Each CDR3 protein appears once, grouped with its most common genes and DNA. In all, the sample holds about 510,000 distinct CDR3 sequences, and over 10% of those were seen once. The ten largest clones capture approximately 14% of the sample. The CDR3 goes from the cysteine to the phenylalanine over 13 residues. The only DNA kept is the CDR3, 39 bases in frame from the first base. The germline V gene encodes CDR1 SEHNR and CDR2 FQNEAQ (reference sequence). The V and J ends are trimmed by 8 bases and 5 bases, leaving 15 bases between them.

The clonotype originates from a female patient aged 2-15 years who had a stem cell transplant for aplastic anemia, so the T cells may come from the graft donor. The sequenced sample was PBMCs, mostly from graft donor cells, obtained 180 days after TCRalphabeta/CD19-depleted stem cell transplant. The chain is encoded by TRBV7-9 joined to TRBJ2-5, with the identity of the D gene unclear. The DNA is as follows: TGTGCCAGCCGATCGGGTGTTGGCGAGACCCAGTACTTC. Its coded protein is CASRSGVGETQYF.